This entry lists 12 T cell receptor beta chains sequenced from one sample in a study of tumor-infiltrating lymphocytes in primary liver carcinoma listed by TCRdb under 2017. Total RNA and DNA were co-extracted without cell sorting from approximately 20-30 mg of bulk tissue using the AllPrep DNA/RNA mini kit. Sequencing was carried out with an Illumina HiSeq 2500. Starting from about 550 ng total RNA, TCRbeta-specific cDNA was produced by reverse transcription with a constant-region primer and ProtoScript II reverse transcriptase. TCRbeta libraries were built with three nested multiplex PCR rounds, a slightly modified ARM-PCR procedure. Each of the first two PCR rounds ran for about 10 cycles using multiplex TRBV1-TRBV30 forward primers together with a Cbeta reverse primer. The raw public data were reprocessed by TCRdb itself: fastp quality trimming at Q25, MiXCR clonotype calling, in-frame beta chains only. A single entry per CDR3 protein holds the most common genes and DNA from its merged rows. This sample has 75,000 or so distinct CDR3 sequences in its table, and roughly 69% of those were observed once. Of the sample, about a quarter is held by the ten largest clones.

The sequencing input was liver tumor tissue from sampling region 4. The cell subset or site label for this specimen denotes: tumor region T4, right-lateral pole. The receptors stem from a man aged 35 to 55 with primary liver carcinoma and hepatitis B virus infection.

Concerning this clonotype: A read error may account for a junction end that differs from germline. The chain recombines TRBV28 with TRBJ2-7; possible D gene TRBD1, 6 bases. Germline V gene sequence: CDR1 MDHEN, CDR2 SYDVKM. The CDR3 consists of 12 residues. This CDR3 is CVSSRPGAVQYF. The CDR3 DNA reads TGTGTCAGCAGCCGCCCAGGGGCAGTGCAGTACTTC.

The V and J genes are TRBV12-3 or TRBV12-4 and TRBJ2-1, with D maybe TRBD2 (5 bases). The ends were cut back, 10 bases at V and 0 bases at J, with 13 bases in the middle. The CDR3 is 14 residues long. CDR3 DNA: TGTGCCATCCAAGGAGGCCTCTCCTACAATGAGCAGTTCTTC. This gives the protein CAIQGGLSYNEQFF.

The chain joins TRBV6-1 to TRBJ2-7, with 12 bases identical to TRBD2. This CDR3 is built from 15 residues. Germline V gives CDR1 MNHNS, CDR2 SASEGT. CDR3 sequence reads: CVNSEAASGRGEQYF. Here the CDR3 DNA reads TGTGTCAACAGTGAAGCGGCTAGCGGGAGGGGGGAGCAGTACTTC.

This clonotype was counted ten times or more. The chain links TRBV29-1 to TRBJ2-7; maybe TRBD2 (5 bases). The CDR3 has 13 amino acids. CDR1 SQVTM and CDR2 ANQGSEA come from the germline V gene. Trimming shortened V by 5 bases and J by 3 bases, and 14 bases separated the two germline ends. Written as DNA, the CDR3 is TGCAGCGTTAGGAACCGCGAGGGCTACGAGCAGTACTTC. Translation gives CSVRNREGYEQYF.

On this clonotype: Just one base apart from a much larger clone, this may be a read error. V is TRBV28 and J is TRBJ2-1; D is unclear. The CDR3 is 13 residues long. Germline values: CDR1 MDHEN, CDR2 SYDVKM. V gave up 4 bases and J gave up 7 bases, with 11 bases separating them. CDR3 DNA: TGTGCCAGCAGTTACGTGGTTTCGAATGAGCAGTTCTTC. Its protein is CASSYVVSNEQFF.

Of note for this clonotype: This is likely a read error, given that the CDR3 carries no conserved phenylalanine or tryptophan at its end. This chain connects TRBV5-1 to TRBJ2-1; the match to TRBD2 covers 12 bases. Germline V lookup: CDR1 SGHRS, CDR2 YFSETQ. The CDR3 extends over 15 amino acids. The junction had 9 bases not matched to a gene; V was cut back by 6 bases and J by 8 bases. CDR3 loop: CASNETSGSVYEQFS. CDR3 bases: TGCGCCAGCAACGAGACTAGCGGGAGTGTGTATGAGCAGTTCTCC.

Concerning this clonotype: A read error is likely, as this CDR3 ends without the conserved phenylalanine or tryptophan. The limits of the CDR3 on the DNA are not certain, so only TCRdb's listed CDR3 is given. The V and J genes are TRBV6-6 and TRBJ1-6; the D call of TRBD1 is as the table states it, not checked on the DNA. Germline-derived CDR1 and CDR2 are MNHNY and SVGAGI (reference sequence). The CDR3 has 16 residues if both end residues are counted. CDR3 loop: CASSPPGQGNNSPPHS.

With regard to this clonotype: Its ends do not fully match the called genes, so a read error is possible. This sequence joins TRBV29-1 and TRBJ2-2; D could derive from TRBD1 or TRBD2 (5 bases each). This CDR3 has 16 residues. CDR1 SQVTM and CDR2 ANQGSEA come from the germline V gene. CDR3 sequence: CSVEISGGVNTGELFF. CDR3 DNA sequence: TGTAGCGTTGAAATTAGTGGGGGAGTGAACACCGGGGAGTTGTTTTTT.

The sample holds one count of this clonotype. The chain uses TRBV28 and TRBJ2-7, with D maybe TRBD1 (6 bases). The CDR3 length is 12 residues. CDR1 is MDHEN, CDR2 SYDVKM, per germline. V lost 5 bases and J 6 bases, leaving 11 bases between the germline ends. This CDR3 is CASSLTGLEQYF. The CDR3 DNA follows: TGTGCCAGCAGTCTAACAGGGCTCGAGCAGTACTTC.

This clonotype was counted between two and nine times. The CDR3 does not close with the conserved phenylalanine or tryptophan, likely indicating a read error. The chain has TRBV29-1 and TRBJ2-3, with a tentative D call TRBD1 (5 bases). There are 13 residues in the CDR3. Germline V gives CDR1 SQVTM, CDR2 ANQGSEA. The CDR3 here is CSVTDSTQDTQYL. CDR3 sequence (DNA): TGCAGCGTTACAGACTCTACACAGGATACACAGTATCTT.

As for this clonotype: This CDR3 fails to terminate in the conserved phenylalanine or tryptophan, so it likely reflects a read error. The chain couples TRBV28 to TRBJ2-6; D is unresolved. Germline-derived CDR1 and CDR2 are MDHEN and SYDVKM. Deletions cut 7 bases from V and 0 bases from J, with 13 bases between. This CDR3 is built from 16 residues. The CDR3 DNA reads TGTGCCAGCACCCAACAGTGTTTCTCTGGGGCCAACGTCCTGACTCTC. Amino acid sequence: CASTQQCFSGANVLTL.

Details on this clonotype: The conserved final phenylalanine or tryptophan is absent from the CDR3, which likely points to a read error. The J gene is TRBJ2-3, the V gene TRBV11-2, with 8 positions matching TRBD2. The CDR3 contains 16 residues. CDR1 is SGHAT, CDR2 FQNNGV, per germline. DNA for the CDR3: TGTGCCAGCAGCCCGCCGGGGGGGCAGGACACAGTTACGCAGTATCTT. Translation: CASSPPGGQDTVTQYL.